This T cell receptor (beta chain) was observed in a study of shared clonotypes between healthy human individuals. CD45RO-negative cells were positively selected for CCR7, leaving out terminally differentiated effector memory CD45RA+ cells. Trimming left V 1 base short and J 4 bases short, with 8 bases between. CDR1 and CDR2 (germline): SGHAT, FQNNGV. The CDR3 spans 14 residues. This clone was seen just once. Produced via immunoSEQ multiplex PCR; TCRdb's table is partial and in-frame only. The data show about 2.2 million clones, 85% to 95% seen once. V is TRBV11-2 and J is TRBJ2-4; a weak D match, TRBD1 (6 bases). Specimen: naive CD8+ T cells from PBMCs. The source of this sequence is a man aged 18-30 years in good health. Some clones in this sample may be carry-over from other donors' samples. This CDR3 is CASSLAQGKNIQYF. The CDR3 DNA sequence: TGTGCCAGCAGCTTAGCACAGGGAAAAAACATTCAGTACTTC.